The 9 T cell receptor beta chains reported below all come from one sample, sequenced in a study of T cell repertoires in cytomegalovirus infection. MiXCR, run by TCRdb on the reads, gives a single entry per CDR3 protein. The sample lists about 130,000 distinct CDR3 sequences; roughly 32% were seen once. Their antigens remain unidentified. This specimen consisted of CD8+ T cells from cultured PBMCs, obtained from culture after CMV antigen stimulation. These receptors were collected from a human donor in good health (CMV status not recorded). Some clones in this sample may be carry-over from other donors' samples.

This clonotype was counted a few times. Here the CDR3 reads CASSATSLGYEQYF. As DNA, the CDR3 is TGTGCCAGCAGCGCCACCTCACTAGGGTACGAGCAGTACTTC. V and J are TRBV9 and TRBJ2-7; a possible D gene is TRBD2 (5 bases). CDR3 size: 14 residues. Germline-derived CDR1 and CDR2 are SGDLS and YYNGEE. Trimming cost V 3 bases and J 4 bases, with 14 bases left between them. Full variable domain (outside the CDR3, taken from reference TRBV9 and TRBJ2-7): DSGVTQTPKHLITATGQRVTLRCSPRSGDLSVYWYQQSLDQGLQFLIQYYNGEERAKGNILERFSAQQFPDLHSELNLSSLELGDSALYFCASSATSLGYEQYFGPGTRLTVT.

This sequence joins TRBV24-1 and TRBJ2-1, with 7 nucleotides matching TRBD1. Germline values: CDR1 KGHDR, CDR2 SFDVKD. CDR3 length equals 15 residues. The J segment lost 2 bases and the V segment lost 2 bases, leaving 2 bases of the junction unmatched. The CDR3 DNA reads TGTGCCACCAGTGATTCGCAGGGGGCCTACAATGAGCAGTTCTTC. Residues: CATSDSQGAYNEQFF.

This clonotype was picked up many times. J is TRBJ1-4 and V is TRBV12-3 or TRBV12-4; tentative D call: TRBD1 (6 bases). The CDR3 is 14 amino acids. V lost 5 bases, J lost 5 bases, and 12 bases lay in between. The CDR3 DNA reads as TGTGCCAGCAGTGCAGGAAGGGGGAATGAAAAACTGTTTTTT. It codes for CASSAGRGNEKLFF.

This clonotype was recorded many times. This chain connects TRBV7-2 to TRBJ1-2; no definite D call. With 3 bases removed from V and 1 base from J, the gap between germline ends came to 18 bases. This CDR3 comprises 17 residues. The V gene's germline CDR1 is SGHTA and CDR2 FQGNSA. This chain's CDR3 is CASSFSATGRNNYGYTF. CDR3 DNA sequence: TGTGCCAGCAGCTTCTCGGCAACTGGACGGAATAACTATGGCTACACCTTC.

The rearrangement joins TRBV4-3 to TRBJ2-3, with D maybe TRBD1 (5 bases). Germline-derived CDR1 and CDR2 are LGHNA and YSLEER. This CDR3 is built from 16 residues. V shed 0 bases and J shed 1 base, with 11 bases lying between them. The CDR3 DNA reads TGCGCCAGCAGCCAAGACTCCCAAGGGGGCACAGATACGCAGTATTTT. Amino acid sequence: CASSQDSQGGTDTQYF.

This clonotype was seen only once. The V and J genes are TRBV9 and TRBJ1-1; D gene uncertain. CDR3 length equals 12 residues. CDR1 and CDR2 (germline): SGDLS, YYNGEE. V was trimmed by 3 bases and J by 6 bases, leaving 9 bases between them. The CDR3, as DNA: TGTGCCAGCAGCGACGGACGTCCTGAAGCTTTCTTT. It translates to CASSDGRPEAFF.

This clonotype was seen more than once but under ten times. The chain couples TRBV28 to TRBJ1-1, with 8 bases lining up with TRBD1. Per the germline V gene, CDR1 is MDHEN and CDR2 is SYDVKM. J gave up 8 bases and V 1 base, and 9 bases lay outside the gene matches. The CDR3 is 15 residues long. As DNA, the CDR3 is TGTGCCAGCAGTTTATCGGGGTTGGGGACAGGAGAAGCTTTCTTT. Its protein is CASSLSGLGTGEAFF.

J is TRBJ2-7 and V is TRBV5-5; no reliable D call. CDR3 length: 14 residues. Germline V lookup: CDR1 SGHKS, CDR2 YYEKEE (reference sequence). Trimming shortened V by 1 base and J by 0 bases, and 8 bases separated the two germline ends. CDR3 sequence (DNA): TGTGCCAGCAGCTTGCGCCGGCCCTCCTACGAGCAGTACTTC. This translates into CASSLRRPSYEQYF. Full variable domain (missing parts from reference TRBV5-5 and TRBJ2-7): DAGVTQSPTHLIKTRGQQVTLRCSPISGHKSVSWYQQVLGQGPQFIFQYYEKEERGRGNFPDRFSARQFPNYSSELNVNALLLGDSALYLCASSLRRPSYEQYFGPGTRLTVT.

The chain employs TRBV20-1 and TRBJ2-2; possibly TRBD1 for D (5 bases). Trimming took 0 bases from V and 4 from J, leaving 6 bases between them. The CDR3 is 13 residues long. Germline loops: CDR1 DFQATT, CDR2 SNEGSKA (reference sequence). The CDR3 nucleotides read TGCAGTGCTAGAGACAGGGTCACCGGGGAGCTGTTTTTT. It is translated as CSARDRVTGELFF.